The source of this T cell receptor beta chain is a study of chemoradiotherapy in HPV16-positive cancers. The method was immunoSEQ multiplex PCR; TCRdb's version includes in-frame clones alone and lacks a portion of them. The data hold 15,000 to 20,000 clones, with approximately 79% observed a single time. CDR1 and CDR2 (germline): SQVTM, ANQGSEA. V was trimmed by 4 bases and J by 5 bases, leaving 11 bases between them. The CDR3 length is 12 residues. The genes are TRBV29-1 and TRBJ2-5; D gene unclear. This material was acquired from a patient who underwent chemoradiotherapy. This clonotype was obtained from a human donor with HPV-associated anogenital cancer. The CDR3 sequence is CSVGELLETQYF. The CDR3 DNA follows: TGCAGCGTTGGAGAGCTCTTGGAGACCCAGTACTTC.